The TCR beta chain under discussion was sequenced for a study of shared clonotypes between healthy human individuals. Whole-study findings and limits: Unshared clonotypes carried lower generation probabilities than those common to all four donors.

Libraries were prepared by immunoSEQ multiplex PCR; TCRdb keeps only in-frame clonotypes and omits some of them. The sample shows 2 million to 2.5 million clones, approximately 94% of them seen only once. A note on this clone: Its matching antigen is unknown.

The germline CDR1 and CDR2 sequences are SGHVS and FQNEAQ. CDR3 length: 15 amino acids. V gave up 1 base and J gave up 3 bases, with 12 bases separating them. The rearrangement uses TRBV7-8 and TRBJ1-2, with D possibly TRBD1 on 5 matching bases. The clonotype comes from a man between 18 and 35 years old in good health. Sequencing was performed on naive CD4+ T cells sorted from blood. Subset here: CD45RA+ positively selected. The CDR3 DNA reads as TGTGCCAGCAGCTTAGATCGGGGGGTCGACTATGGCTACACCTTC. Amino acids: CASSLDRGVDYGYTF.